This paragraph reports one T cell receptor beta chain. This sample is drawn from a study of blood T cell repertoires in COVID-19. Overall study context: Acute-phase and convalescent COVID-19 samples originated in the United States, Italy and Spain. Sample material is recorded as cDNA or gDNA derived from T cells, B-cell-depleted T cells, or PBMCs.

The CDR3 extends over 20 amino acids. CDR1 is MNHEY and CDR2 is SVGEGT in the germline V gene. Trimming at V came to 2 bases and at J to 6 bases, leaving 16 bases not matched to a gene. As originally analysed: Reference gene primers were amplified, and this amplification served to estimate nucleated cell counts. TCRdb's copy holds only in-frame clones and misses some; the assay was immunoSEQ multiplex PCR. V, J and clone size are taken as reported in that table, and D and trimming were inferred from the DNA itself. This sample has around 200,000 clones, with about 86% found just once. The chain recombines TRBV6-2 or TRBV6-3 with TRBJ2-1, with TRBD2 matching over 13 bases. This TCR was recovered from a man in his 70s with active or convalescent COVID-19. Sequenced input: peripheral blood. Here the CDR3 DNA reads TGTGCCAGCAGTTACGACGGGAACCTCCGGACTAGCGGGAGTACCAATGAGCAGTTCTTC. Its translation: CASSYDGNLRTSGSTNEQFF.